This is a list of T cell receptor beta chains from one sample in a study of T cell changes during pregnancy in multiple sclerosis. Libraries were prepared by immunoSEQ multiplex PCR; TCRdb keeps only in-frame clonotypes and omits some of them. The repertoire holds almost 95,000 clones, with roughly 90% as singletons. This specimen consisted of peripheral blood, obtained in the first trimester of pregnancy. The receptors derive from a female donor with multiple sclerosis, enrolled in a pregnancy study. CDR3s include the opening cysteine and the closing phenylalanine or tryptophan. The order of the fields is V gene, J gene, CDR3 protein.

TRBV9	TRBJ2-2	CASSGAFGELFF
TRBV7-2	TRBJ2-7	CASSLVVSGKHEQYF
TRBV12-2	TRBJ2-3	CASRLGPSGRAGCPDTQYF
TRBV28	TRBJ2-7	CASSLGTSGPQGAYEQYF
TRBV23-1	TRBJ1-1	CASSQFTPNPGGVTEAFF
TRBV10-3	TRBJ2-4	CAISESLAGGAKNIQYF
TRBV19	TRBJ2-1	CASSNPSGYYNEQFF
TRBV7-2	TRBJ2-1	CASSLGGTVYNEQFF
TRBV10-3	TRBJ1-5	CAISESPRGGSNQPQHF
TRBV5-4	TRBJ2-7	CASSSPAGGLSYEQYF
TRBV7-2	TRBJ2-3	CASSLGGLSTDTQYF
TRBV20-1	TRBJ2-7	CSARQDYEQYF
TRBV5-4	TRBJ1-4	CASSLYFGDRANEKLFF
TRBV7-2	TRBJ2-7	CASRAYRGDSYEQYF
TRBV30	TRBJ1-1	CAWSGSLGQGKTEAFF
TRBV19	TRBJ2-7	CASSIGGSSYEQYF
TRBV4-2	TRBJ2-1	CASSQDLGTSVPNEQFF
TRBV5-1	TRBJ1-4	CASSAHGTGNEKLFF
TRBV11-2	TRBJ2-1	CASSLGLAGVDNEQFF
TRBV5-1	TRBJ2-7	CASSARQGSYEQYF
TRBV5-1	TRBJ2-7	CASSLEGLAGGYGEQYF
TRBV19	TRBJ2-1	CATKERDNEQFF
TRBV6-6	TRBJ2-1	CASRGLAADNEQFF
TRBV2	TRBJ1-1	CASPWTGEAFF
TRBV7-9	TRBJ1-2	CASSSDNRGDGYTF
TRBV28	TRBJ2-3	CASSPVRSTGTDTQYF
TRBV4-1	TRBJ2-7	CASSQVIGLSSYEQYF
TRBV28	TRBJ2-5	CASSPGLAGVKTQYF
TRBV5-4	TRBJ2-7	CASSQTGTAYEQYF
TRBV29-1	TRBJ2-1	CSVPSPISYNEQFF
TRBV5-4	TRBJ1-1	CASSLRNHFNTEAFF
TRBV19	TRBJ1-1	CASSAQTVNTEAFF
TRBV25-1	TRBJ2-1	CASSESGANEQFF
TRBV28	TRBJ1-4	CASSLTGGREKLFF
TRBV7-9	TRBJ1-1	CASSPPDRVNTEAFF
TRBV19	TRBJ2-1	CASRPGQYYNEQFF
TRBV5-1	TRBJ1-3	CASRPATTGNGNTIYF
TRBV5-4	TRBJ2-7	CASSAPGQGAYEQYF
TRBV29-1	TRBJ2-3	CSVDPGTGEDTQYF
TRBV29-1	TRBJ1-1	CSAPGGHTEAFF
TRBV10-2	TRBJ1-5	CASRKGQGQQPQHF
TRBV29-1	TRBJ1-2	CSAYDRGDNYGYTF
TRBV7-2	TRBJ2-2	CASSFRLAGVGTGELFF
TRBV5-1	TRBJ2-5	CASSLSLAGQETQYF
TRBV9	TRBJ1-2	CASSERTVPAGNSYGYTF
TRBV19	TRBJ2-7	CASSITGGSYEQYF
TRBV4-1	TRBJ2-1	CASSLGGARDNEQFF
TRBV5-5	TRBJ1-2	CASSIPFSRGADEYGYTF
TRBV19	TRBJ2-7	CASSMSLVREQYF
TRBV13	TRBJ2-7	CASSLSGTRYSYEQYF
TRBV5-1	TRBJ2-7	CASSFQGNYEQYF
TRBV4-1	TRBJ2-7	CASSQDLVAREQYF
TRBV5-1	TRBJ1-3	CASSVDSPSGNTIYF
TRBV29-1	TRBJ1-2	CSVELAGYGYTF
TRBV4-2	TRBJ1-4	CASSRPTREELFF
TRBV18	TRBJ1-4	CASSPETGFGKLFF
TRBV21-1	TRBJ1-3	CANHVTDNKLSGNTIYF
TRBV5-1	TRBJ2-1	CASSRISGDSYNEQFF
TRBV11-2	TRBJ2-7	CASSSQVGGSYEQYF